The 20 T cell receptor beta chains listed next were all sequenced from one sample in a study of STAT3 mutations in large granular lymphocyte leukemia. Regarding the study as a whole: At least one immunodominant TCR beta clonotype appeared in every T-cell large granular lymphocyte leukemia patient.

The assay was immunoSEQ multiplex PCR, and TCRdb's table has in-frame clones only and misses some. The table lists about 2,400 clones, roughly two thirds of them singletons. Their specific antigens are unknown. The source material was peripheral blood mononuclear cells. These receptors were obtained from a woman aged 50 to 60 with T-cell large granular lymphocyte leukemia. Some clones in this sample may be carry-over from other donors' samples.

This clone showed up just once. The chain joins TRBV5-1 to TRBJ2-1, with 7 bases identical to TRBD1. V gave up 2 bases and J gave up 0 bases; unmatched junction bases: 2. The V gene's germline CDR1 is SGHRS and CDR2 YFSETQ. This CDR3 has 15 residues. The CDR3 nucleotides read TGCGCCAGCAGCTTTCGGGACAGCTCCTACAATGAGCAGTTCTTC. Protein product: CASSFRDSSYNEQFF.

In DNA, the CDR3 is TGTGCCAGCAGGAGTTGGTCCTACGAGCAGTACTTC. Amino acid sequence: CASRSWSYEQYF. The chain recombines TRBV7-9 with TRBJ2-7, with D hard to call. Germline V CDR1 and CDR2: SEHNR, FQNEAQ (reference sequence). Trimming took off 6 bases at V and 1 base at J, with 7 bases between the two ends. The CDR3 sequence is 12 residues long. Complete variable domain (other parts from reference TRBV7-9 and TRBJ2-7): DTGVSQNPRHKITKRGQNVTFRCDPISEHNRLYWYRQTLGQGPEFLTYFQNEAQLEKSRLLSDRFSAERPKGSFSTLEIQRTEQGDSAMYLCASRSWSYEQYFGPGTRLTVT.

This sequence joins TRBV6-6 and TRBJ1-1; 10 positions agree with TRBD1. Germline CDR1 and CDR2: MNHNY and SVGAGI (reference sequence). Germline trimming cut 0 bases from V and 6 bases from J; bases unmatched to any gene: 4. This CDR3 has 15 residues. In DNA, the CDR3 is TGTGCCAGCAGTTACTCTGGGACAGGGGCATCTGAAGCTTTCTTT. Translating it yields CASSYSGTGASEAFF.

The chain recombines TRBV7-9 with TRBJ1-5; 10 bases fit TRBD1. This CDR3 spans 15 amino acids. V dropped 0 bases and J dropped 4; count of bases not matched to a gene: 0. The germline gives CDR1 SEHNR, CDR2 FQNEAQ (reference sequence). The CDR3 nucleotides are TGTGCCAGCAGCTTAGCGGGACAGGGGAATCAGCCCCAGCATTTT. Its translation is CASSLAGQGNQPQHF.

The CDR3 reads CASSIPGGGETQYF. The CDR3 DNA sequence: TGTGCCAGCAGTATCCCAGGGGGCGGGGAGACCCAGTACTTC. The V gene is TRBV27, the J gene TRBJ2-5, with 8 bases matching TRBD1. Per germline, CDR1 MNHEY and CDR2 SMNVEV (reference sequence). The length of the CDR3 is 14 residues. Losses at the gene ends were 5 bases for V and 5 bases for J; bases not matched to a gene: 7.

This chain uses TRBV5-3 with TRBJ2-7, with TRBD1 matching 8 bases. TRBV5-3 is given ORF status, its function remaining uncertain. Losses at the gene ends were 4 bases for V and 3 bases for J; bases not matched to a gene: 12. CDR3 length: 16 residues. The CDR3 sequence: CARSLGTGGPVYEQYF. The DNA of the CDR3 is TGTGCCAGAAGCCTGGGAACAGGGGGTCCTGTCTACGAGCAGTACTTC.

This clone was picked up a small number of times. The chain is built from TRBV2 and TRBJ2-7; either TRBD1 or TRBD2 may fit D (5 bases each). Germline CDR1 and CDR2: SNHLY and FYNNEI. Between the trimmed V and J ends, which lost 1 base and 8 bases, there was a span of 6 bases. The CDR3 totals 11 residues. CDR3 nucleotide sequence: TGTGCCAGCAGTGAAGAGGGACAGCAGTACTTC. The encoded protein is CASSEEGQQYF.

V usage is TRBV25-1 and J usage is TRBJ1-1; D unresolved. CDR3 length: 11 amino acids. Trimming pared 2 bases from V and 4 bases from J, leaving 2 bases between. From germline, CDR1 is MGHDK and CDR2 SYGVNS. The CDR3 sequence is CASSEATEAFF. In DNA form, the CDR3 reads TGTGCCAGCAGTGAAGCCACTGAAGCTTTCTTT.

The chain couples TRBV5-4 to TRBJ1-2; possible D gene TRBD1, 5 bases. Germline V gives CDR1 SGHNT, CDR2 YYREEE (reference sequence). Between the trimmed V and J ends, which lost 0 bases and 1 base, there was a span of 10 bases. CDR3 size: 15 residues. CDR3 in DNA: TGTGCCAGCAGCTTGGGGGGCGGAGTTAACTATGGCTACACCTTC. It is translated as CASSLGGGVNYGYTF.

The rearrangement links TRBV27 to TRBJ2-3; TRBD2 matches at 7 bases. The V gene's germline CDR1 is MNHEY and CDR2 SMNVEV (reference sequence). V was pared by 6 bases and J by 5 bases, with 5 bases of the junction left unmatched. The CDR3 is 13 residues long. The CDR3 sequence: CASRASGLDTQYF. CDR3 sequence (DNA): TGTGCCAGCAGGGCTAGCGGTCTAGATACGCAGTATTTT.

The CDR3 protein is CASSARQTGLPPDTQYF. The CDR3 DNA sequence: TGTGCCAGCAGTGCACGACAGACGGGACTCCCCCCCGATACGCAGTATTTT. This rearrangement joins TRBV25-1 to TRBJ2-3; D perhaps matches TRBD2 (6 bases). V lost 4 bases, J lost 6 bases, and 23 bases lay in between. The CDR3 covers 17 residues. Per the germline V gene, CDR1 is MGHDK and CDR2 is SYGVNS.

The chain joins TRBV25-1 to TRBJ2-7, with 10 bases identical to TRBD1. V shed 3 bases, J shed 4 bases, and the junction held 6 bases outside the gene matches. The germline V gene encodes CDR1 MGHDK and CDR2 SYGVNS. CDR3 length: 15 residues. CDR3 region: CASSDRDRGRYEQYF. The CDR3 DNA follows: TGTGCCAGCAGTGACCGAGACAGGGGGCGATACGAGCAGTACTTC.

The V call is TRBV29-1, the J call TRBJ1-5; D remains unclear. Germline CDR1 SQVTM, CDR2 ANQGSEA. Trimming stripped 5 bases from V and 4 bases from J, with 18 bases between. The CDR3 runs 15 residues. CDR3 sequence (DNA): TGCAGCGTTCTATTCAGAGTCGGCGAGAATCAGCCCCAGCATTTT. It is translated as CSVLFRVGENQPQHF.

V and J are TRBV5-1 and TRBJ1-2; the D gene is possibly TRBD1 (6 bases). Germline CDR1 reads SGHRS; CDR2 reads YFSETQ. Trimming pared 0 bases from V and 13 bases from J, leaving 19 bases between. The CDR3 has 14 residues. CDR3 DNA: TGCGCCAGCAGCTTGGCGGGCAATGGAGACAGGAGCACCTTC. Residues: CASSLAGNGDRSTF.

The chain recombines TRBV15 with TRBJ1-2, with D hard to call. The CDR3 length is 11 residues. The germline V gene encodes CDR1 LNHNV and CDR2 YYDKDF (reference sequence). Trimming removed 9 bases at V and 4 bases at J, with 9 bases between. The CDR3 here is CATRDSYGYTF. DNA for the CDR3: TGTGCCACTAGGGATTCCTATGGCTACACCTTC.

The CDR3 spells CASSPRPGQGYEQYF. The DNA of the CDR3 is TGCGCCAGCAGTCCCCGGCCGGGACAGGGATACGAGCAGTACTTC. V and J are TRBV5-1 and TRBJ2-7; the match to TRBD1 covers 9 bases. V lost 5 bases and J lost 4; bases outside the gene matches: 10. Germline-derived CDR1 and CDR2 are SGHRS and YFSETQ. The CDR3 loop spans 15 amino acids.

CDR3 amino acids: CASSLSGNSNQPQHF. DNA of the CDR3: TGTGCCAGCAGTTTATCAGGGAATAGCAATCAGCCCCAGCATTTT. V and J are TRBV28 and TRBJ1-5; perhaps TRBD1 as D (5 bases). V lost 1 base, J lost 0 bases, and 7 bases lay in between. The V gene's germline CDR1 is MDHEN and CDR2 SYDVKM. The CDR3 is made up of 15 amino acids.

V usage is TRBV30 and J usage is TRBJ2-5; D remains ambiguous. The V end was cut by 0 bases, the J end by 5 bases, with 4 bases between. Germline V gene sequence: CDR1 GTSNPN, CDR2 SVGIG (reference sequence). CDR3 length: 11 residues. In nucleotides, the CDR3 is TGTGCCTGGAGTGTAAGTGAGACCCAGTACTTC. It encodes CAWSVSETQYF.

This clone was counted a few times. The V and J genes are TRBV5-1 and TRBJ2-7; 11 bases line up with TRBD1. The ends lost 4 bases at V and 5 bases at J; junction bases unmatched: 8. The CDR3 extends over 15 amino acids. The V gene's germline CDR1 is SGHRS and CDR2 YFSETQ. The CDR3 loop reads CASSMDRGLRDEQYF. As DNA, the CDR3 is TGCGCCAGCAGCATGGACAGGGGGCTTCGGGACGAGCAGTACTTC.

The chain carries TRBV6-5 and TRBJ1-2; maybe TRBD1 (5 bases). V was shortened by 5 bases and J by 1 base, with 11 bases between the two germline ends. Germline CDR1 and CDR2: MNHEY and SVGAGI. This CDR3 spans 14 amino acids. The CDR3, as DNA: TGTGCCAGCAGTCGACCGGGGGTTAACTATGGCTACACCTTC. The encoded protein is CASSRPGVNYGYTF.